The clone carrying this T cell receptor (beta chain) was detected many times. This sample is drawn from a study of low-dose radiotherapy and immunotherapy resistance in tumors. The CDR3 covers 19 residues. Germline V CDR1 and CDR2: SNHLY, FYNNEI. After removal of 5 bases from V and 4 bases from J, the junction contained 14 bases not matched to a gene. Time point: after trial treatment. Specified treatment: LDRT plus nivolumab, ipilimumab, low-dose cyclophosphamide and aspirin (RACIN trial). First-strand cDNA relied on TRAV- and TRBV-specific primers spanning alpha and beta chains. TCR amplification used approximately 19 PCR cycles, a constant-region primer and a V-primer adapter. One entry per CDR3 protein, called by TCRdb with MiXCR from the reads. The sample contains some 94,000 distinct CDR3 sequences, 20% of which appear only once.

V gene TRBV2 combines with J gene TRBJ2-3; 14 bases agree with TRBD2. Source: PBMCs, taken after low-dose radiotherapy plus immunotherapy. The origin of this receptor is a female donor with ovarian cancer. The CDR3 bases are TGTGCCAGCAGTAACCCCGGGACTAGCGGGAGCCACTTCTCAGATACGCAGTATTTT. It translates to CASSNPGTSGSHFSDTQYF.